The clone carrying this T cell receptor (beta chain) was seen more than once but under ten times. Its target is not known. The sample belongs to a study of blood T cells in healthy people across ages. Study overall: The template switching approach captured approximately one barcoded beta molecule for every two T cells.

Ranging in age from about 6 to 100, the donors were healthy Caucasian individuals from Russia. Study results and caveats: Considered underestimates were the diversity estimates obtained from one million T cells. It was the long-lived donors that had more naive CD4+ cells and higher diversity than aged donors.

With a J-beta primer mix and a sample-barcoded 5' primer, a second PCR ran 7 to 11 cycles. Via MiXCR, TCRdb re-called the 5' RACE reads, giving one row per CDR3 protein. The sample lists some 1.8 million distinct CDR3 sequences, 30% to 40% seen once, with 23% in the top ten. The CDR3 is made up of 13 amino acids. CDR1 ENHRY and CDR2 SYGVKD come from the germline V gene. The chain has TRBV10-3 and TRBJ2-5; D remains ambiguous. The end of the DNA is better explained by TRBJ2-1, so the J call may be wrong. The origin of this receptor is a human donor in good health. Material: blood. CDR3 sequence reads: CAISEQIGETQFF. The CDR3 DNA sequence: TGTGCCATCAGTGAACAAATTGGAGAGACCCAGTTCTTC.